This T cell receptor (beta chain) emerged from a study of T cells expressing NK-cell markers. In the study overall: Repertoire data for TCR beta were derived from sorted T cells (CD3+CD56+NKG2C+, CD3+CD56+NKG2C- and CD3+CD56-NKG2C+). Broader study findings: Dominance of the CD3+CD56-NKG2C+ fraction by these clonotypes also held in several donors.

Looked up from germline, CDR1 is SGHTA and CDR2 is FQGNSA. CDR3 size: 15 residues. Points on this clonotype: Its antigen remains unidentified.

The authors made TCR beta cDNA libraries by 5'RACE template switching. This switching added a universal primer site and UMIs. TCRdb reprocessed the 5' RACE reads and keeps a single row for each CDR3 protein, giving no DNA. Its table lists 300,000 to 450,000 distinct CDR3 sequences. This clonotype originated in a man aged 18-70 years in good health. This chain links TRBV7-2 with TRBJ1-2; TCRdb calls TRBD1, which cannot be checked without DNA. Material: blood T cells: a sorted CD56 or NKG2C T cell subset, CD4+ or CD8+ T cells, or bulk PBMC T cells (not recorded which). CDR3 sequence reads: CASSLGVQGMRGYTF.